Sequencing of this T cell receptor beta chain was carried out in a study of blood T cell repertoires in COVID-19 (dated by TCRdb to the early 2020s). For the study in its entirety: Collaborator samples came from the United States, Italy and Spain and covered acute and convalescent phases of COVID-19. The dataset comprised deeply sampled blood TCRbeta repertoires from subjects exposed to, actively infected with, or recovered from COVID-19. Nearly every sample came with metadata listing a de-identified subject ID, COVID-19 status, age in years and sex. The repertoires were released in a freely available public database intended as a resource for research on the immune response to SARS-CoV-2. Where available, HLA class I and class II types were obtained from metadata supplied by the sample provider rather than from assay-based typing. The material from the prospective study consisted of cDNA or gDNA derived from T cells, B-cell-depleted T cells, or PBMCs. Samples came from the ongoing ImmuneRACE study (first 160 participants) plus 1,254 subjects from 6 global collaborators.

Each collaborating institution followed its own protocols to collect whole blood in K2EDTA tubes. For TCRbeta analysis, collaborator samples were shipped as frozen whole blood, as isolated PBMCs, or as DNA extracted from either sample type. TCRbeta CDR3 regions were amplified from genomic DNA using the immunoSEQ Assay, a bias-controlled multiplex PCR. Under the source paper's analysis protocol: The number of nucleated cells in each sample was estimated by amplification of reference gene primers within the assay. To quantify the absolute abundance of each unique TCRbeta CDR3 rearrangement, sequence reads were collapsed and filtered. For each sample, productive Simpson clonality was calculated by taking the square root of Simpson's diversity index across productive rearrangements. TCRdb took over this immuneACCESS table, retaining in-frame rearrangements with V and J assigned. Such tables are incomplete; in checked studies, under half of the missing clones stem from an unresolved V gene, and the remainder is unexplained. Clone size and V and J calls were adopted from that table, with D and trimming inferred from the DNA. Recorded for this sample are about 44,000 clones; 88% of them occurred a single time. Together, the top ten hold 1% to 1.5% of the sample.

General findings and caveats noted by the study authors: Clinical and demographic metadata were provided uncurated, with the amount varying by source and participant.

Notes on this clone: What antigen it recognizes has not been identified. Nothing much larger sits one base from this clone, and base qualities are not available.

Taken from cysteine to phenylalanine, the CDR3 has 15 residues. Only CDR3 DNA remains: 45 bases, in frame from the first base. CDR1 and CDR2 (MNHEY, SVGEGT) derive from the germline V gene. V loses 5 bases at its end and J loses 0 bases; junction bases beyond the gene matches: 1. Recombination linked TRBV6-2 or TRBV6-3 to TRBJ2-3, and 11 bases in between align with TRBD2. The origin of this receptor is a woman aged 40 to 55 with acute or convalescent COVID-19. The sequencing sample was made of peripheral blood. In nucleotides, the sequence is TGTGCCAGCAGTCGACTAGCGGGAAGCACAGATACGCAGTATTTT. This yields the protein CASSRLAGSTDTQYF.